A single sample is the source of the 23 T cell receptor beta chains below, sequenced in a study of blood T cell repertoires in COVID-19. The protocol was immunoSEQ multiplex PCR, while the TCRdb copy is restricted to in-frame clones and leaves out a portion. This repertoire shows about 170,000 clones, roughly 84% found once; its top ten account for 10%. Sequencing was done on a sample of peripheral blood. These receptors all come from a woman older than 75 with active or convalescent COVID-19.

This chain connects TRBV19 to TRBJ2-7, with 7 positions matching TRBD1. Germline V CDR1 and CDR2: LNHDA, SQIVND (reference sequence). V trimming: 5 bases; J trimming: 0 bases; junction bases outside the gene matches: 10. The CDR3 length is 16 residues. In DNA, the CDR3 is TGTGCCAGTAGTCGTCCGAAGGGGGCGAGCTCCTACGAGCAGTACTTC. Translated, it gives CASSRPKGASSYEQYF.

This clone came up once. This rearrangement joins TRBV7-3 to TRBJ2-5, with 7 bases that match TRBD2. CDR3 length: 13 residues. Unmatched junction bases numbered 4, after V lost 5 bases and J lost 4 bases. The germline V gene has CDR1 SGHTA and CDR2 FQGTGA. The CDR3 DNA follows: TGTGCCAGCAGCAGCGGGGAAGGAGAGACCCAGTACTTC. Encoded protein: CASSSGEGETQYF. Filled out from reference TRBV7-3 and TRBJ2-5, the complete variable domain reads GAGVSQTPSNKVTEKGKYVELRCDPISGHTALYWYRQSLGQGPEFLIYFQGTGAADDSGLPNDRFFAVRPEGSVSTLKIQRTERGDSAVYLCASSSGEGETQYFGPGTRLLVL.

The rearrangement joins TRBV2 to TRBJ1-1; 7 bases fit TRBD1. Germline values: CDR1 SNHLY, CDR2 FYNNEI. The CDR3 is 13 amino acids. V dropped 5 bases and J dropped 4; count of bases not matched to a gene: 4. DNA for the CDR3: TGTGCCAGCAGTATCGACAGGGTCACTGAAGCTTTCTTT. Amino acid sequence: CASSIDRVTEAFF.

The chain carries TRBV19 and TRBJ1-1, with 10 nucleotides matching TRBD1. The CDR3 has 11 amino acids. Trimming at V came to 11 bases and at J to 10 bases, leaving 7 bases not matched to a gene. CDR1 LNHDA and CDR2 SQIVND come from the germline V gene (reference sequence). The CDR3 nucleotides read TGTGCCTCCACCGACAGGGGGCGAGCTTTCTTT. Translated: CASTDRGRAFF.

This clone was detected only a few times. The chain uses TRBV15 and TRBJ2-1; D possibly corresponds to TRBD2 (5 bases). The length of the CDR3 is 17 residues. Germline CDR1 and CDR2: LNHNV and YYDKDF (reference sequence). Trimming stripped 0 bases from V and 0 bases from J, with 12 bases between. CDR3 protein: CATSRDGGPSSYNEQFF. For the CDR3, the DNA is TGTGCCACCAGCAGAGATGGCGGGCCTAGCTCCTACAATGAGCAGTTCTTC.

The chain uses TRBV10-1 and TRBJ2-3; 9 nucleotides align to TRBD2. The CDR3 runs to 15 residues. With V trimmed by 6 bases and J by 1 base, 5 bases remained unmatched. Germline V gene lookup returns CDR1 WNHNN and CDR2 SYGVQD (reference sequence). For the CDR3, the DNA is TGCGCCAGCAGCCAGAGGACTAGCGGCACAGATACGCAGTATTTT. Amino acids: CASSQRTSGTDTQYF.

This chain uses TRBV5-1 with TRBJ2-1, with D possibly matching TRBD2 (6 bases). Trimming removed 4 bases at V and 12 bases at J, with 20 bases between. The CDR3 runs 14 residues. Germline V gene data show CDR1 as SGHRS and CDR2 as YFSETQ. CDR3 sequence (DNA): TGCGCCAGCAGCATAGGTTCTCTAGCGCGGACGCAGTTCTTC. It codes for CASSIGSLARTQFF.

The V and J genes are TRBV7-6 and TRBJ1-2, with D unclear. The V and J ends lost 6 bases and 4 bases respectively, with 9 bases between them. The CDR3 runs 12 residues. Germline CDR1 and CDR2: SGHVS and FNYEAQ. Written as DNA, the CDR3 is TGTGCCAGCAGTCAGACGGGCTATGGCTACACCTTC. It is translated as CASSQTGYGYTF.

This chain connects TRBV7-9 to TRBJ2-1; D gene uncertain. The CDR3 totals 15 residues. Per germline, CDR1 SEHNR and CDR2 FQNEAQ (reference sequence). The V end lost 3 bases, the J end lost 3 bases, and 12 bases lay between the germline ends. CDR3 residues: CASSFHSNHYNEQFF. CDR3 coding DNA: TGTGCCAGCAGCTTTCACTCCAACCACTACAATGAGCAGTTCTTC.

This sequence joins TRBV11-2 and TRBJ2-5, with TRBD1 identical over 9 bases. The CDR3 is 14 amino acids. Germline V CDR1 and CDR2: SGHAT, FQNNGV. V trimming: 5 bases; J trimming: 3 bases; junction bases outside the gene matches: 4. The CDR3 sequence: CASSPGQGEETQYF. CDR3 DNA: TGTGCCAGCAGCCCGGGACAGGGTGAAGAGACCCAGTACTTC.

This clone was seen at least ten times. This rearrangement joins TRBV9 to TRBJ1-3, with TRBD1 as a possible D gene (6 bases). The V end lost 3 bases, the J end lost 4 bases, and 17 bases lay between the germline ends. CDR1 and CDR2 (germline): SGDLS, YYNGEE. The CDR3 totals 16 residues. The CDR3 DNA follows: TGTGCCAGCAGCGAGCTTCTTGGGGGCCCAGGAAACACCATATATTTT. Amino acids: CASSELLGGPGNTIYF.

The rearrangement links TRBV6-5 to TRBJ2-7; 9 bases map to TRBD2. Trimming removed 8 bases from V and 6 bases from J; junction bases left unmatched: 8. Germline V lookup: CDR1 MNHEY, CDR2 SVGAGI. The length of the CDR3 is 13 residues. The CDR3 DNA is TGTGCCAGCGCGATAGCGGGAGCTCCCGAGCAGTACTTC. It specifies CASAIAGAPEQYF.

The gene calls are TRBV5-4 and TRBJ2-3, with 10 positions matching TRBD2. The CDR3 consists of 20 residues. V lost 1 base, J lost 2 bases, and 16 bases stayed unmatched. Per germline, CDR1 SGHNT and CDR2 YYREEE (reference sequence). CDR3 residues: CASSLLGRISGRASTDTQYF. DNA for the CDR3: TGTGCCAGCAGCTTGTTGGGGAGGATCAGCGGGAGGGCCTCCACAGATACGCAGTATTTT.

This chain uses TRBV30 with TRBJ2-3; possibly TRBD2 for D (5 bases). CDR3 length: 13 amino acids. The germline V gene has CDR1 GTSNPN and CDR2 SVGIG (reference sequence). V was clipped by 4 bases and J by 3 bases, with 11 bases between them. CDR3 sequence (DNA): TGTGCCTGGACCGGGCTAGCTACAGATACGCAGTATTTT. This encodes CAWTGLATDTQYF.

V is TRBV28 and J is TRBJ1-2; possibly TRBD1 for D (5 bases). Trimming cost V 5 bases and J 5 bases, with 15 bases left between them. Germline-derived CDR1 and CDR2 are MDHEN and SYDVKM. This CDR3 is 14 amino acids long. This CDR3 reads CASSPPTVTYGYTF. CDR3 sequence (DNA): TGTGCCAGCAGTCCACCGACAGTTACATATGGCTACACCTTC.

The chain has TRBV19 and TRBJ1-1; possibly TRBD1 for D (5 bases). Trimming stripped 5 bases from V and 1 base from J, with 14 bases between. The CDR3 contains 15 residues. Germline V CDR1 and CDR2: LNHDA, SQIVND (reference sequence). The CDR3 sequence is CASSGWGGGNTEAFF. The CDR3 region has the DNA TGTGCCAGTAGTGGCTGGGGCGGTGGGAACACTGAAGCTTTCTTT.

The chain joins TRBV19 to TRBJ1-1, with 8 bases matching TRBD1. Germline CDR1 is LNHDA and CDR2 is SQIVND (reference sequence). The CDR3 has 14 residues. Trimming at V came to 2 bases and at J to 7 bases, leaving 6 bases not matched to a gene. The CDR3: CASSIQGAPNEAFF. The CDR3 region has the DNA TGTGCCAGTAGTATACAGGGGGCGCCCAATGAAGCTTTCTTT. Full variable domain (outside the CDR3, taken from reference TRBV19 and TRBJ1-1): DGGITQSPKYLFRKEGQNVTLSCEQNLNHDAMYWYRQDPGQGLRLIYYSQIVNDFQKGDIAEGYSVSREKKESFPLTVTSAQKNPTAFYLCASSIQGAPNEAFFGQGTRLTVV.

The chain has TRBV30 and TRBJ1-2, with TRBD1 matching 7 bases. The CDR3 has 14 residues. The V and J ends lost 3 bases and 1 base, in that order; junction bases with no gene match: 5. Per germline, CDR1 GTSNPN and CDR2 SVGIG (reference sequence). In DNA, the CDR3 is TGTGCCTGGAGAGAAACAGGGGTTAACTATGGCTACACCTTC. It specifies CAWRETGVNYGYTF.

The J gene is TRBJ1-4, the V gene TRBV28, with D possibly matching TRBD1 (6 bases). This CDR3 spans 12 amino acids. The V end lost 6 bases, the J end lost 8 bases, and 10 bases lay between the germline ends. From germline, CDR1 is MDHEN and CDR2 SYDVKM. CDR3 nucleotide sequence: TGTGCCAGCAGGAGGACAGTCGAAAAACTGTTTTTT. Protein: CASRRTVEKLFF.

The chain recombines TRBV5-8 with TRBJ1-6; 7 nucleotides line up with TRBD1. CDR3 length equals 14 residues. Germline CDR1 is SGHTS and CDR2 is YDEGEE. After removal of 4 bases from V and 7 bases from J, the junction contained 5 bases not matched to a gene. For the CDR3, the DNA is TGTGCCAGCAGCGCGGGACAGTGGAATTCACCCCTCCACTTT. This encodes CASSAGQWNSPLHF.

Here the CDR3 DNA reads TGCAGCGCCAGAGGGTCCTACAATGAGCAGTTCTTC. Translated: CSARGSYNEQFF. This chain links TRBV29-1 with TRBJ2-1, with a possible D match to TRBD2 (5 bases). Trimming pared 7 bases from V and 1 base from J, leaving 8 bases between. The CDR3 loop spans 12 amino acids. The V gene's germline CDR1 is SQVTM and CDR2 ANQGSEA.

This clone appeared many times. The junction differs from germline at one of its ends, possibly a read error. The chain has TRBV7-7 and TRBJ2-1; D perhaps matches TRBD2 (5 bases). This CDR3 has 14 residues. Germline-derived CDR1 and CDR2 are SSHAT and FNYEAQ (reference sequence). For the CDR3, the DNA is TGTGCTAGCAGCCCACTAGGTTCCCTCAATGAGCAGTTCTTC. Amino acid sequence: CASSPLGSLNEQFF. Full variable domain (remainder filled in from reference TRBV7-7 and TRBJ2-1): GAGVSQSPRYKVTKRGQDVTLRCDPISSHATLYWYQQALGQGPEFLTYFNYEAQPDKSGLPSDRFSAERPEGSISTLTIQRTEQRDSAMYRCASSPLGSLNEQFFGPGTRLTVL.

This chain uses TRBV4-2 with TRBJ2-6; the D is unclear. Germline assignment: CDR1 LGHNA and CDR2 YNFKEQ. The CDR3 runs 14 residues. V was cut by 1 base and J by 4 bases, with 5 bases left in between. The CDR3 coding sequence is TGTGCCAGCAGCCAAGGACTGGGGGCCAACGTCCTGACTTTC. This translates into CASSQGLGANVLTF.